This TCR beta chain was identified during a study of regulatory T cells in long-lasting Graves disease. The sample's time point: persistent/refractory GD, antithyroid drugs over 5 years with positive TRAb. PBMCs provided the RNA from which the TCR library was made. Around 9 milliliters of peripheral blood went into EDTA tubes. To make TCR beta libraries, researchers used iRepertoire HTBI primers and Arm-PCR of CDR3 regions. Authors' data handling: 60 or so TRBV and some 15 TRBJ segments were identified across samples. TCRdb reprocessed the multiplex PCR reads via MiXCR and lists one record per CDR3 protein. For this entry, the V and J calls and clone size follow TCRdb and not the study's own pipeline. The sample includes some 370,000 distinct CDR3 sequences, under 25% of them seen just once. Broader study findings: Persistent disease was characterized by preferential usage of TRBV28, TRBJ1-2 and TRBJ2-5. Whereas 966 public clonotypes were shared by new patients, persistent patients shared more, at 2,500 to 3,500.

Trimming shortened V by 4 bases and J by 1 base, and 16 bases separated the two germline ends. CDR1 is MNHEY, CDR2 SVGEGT, per germline. CDR3 length equals 16 residues. The table lists this clonotype with many counts. Its antigen is currently unknown. The sequences come from peripheral blood mononuclear cells (PBMCs), collected when the disease was refractory, from a patient treated with antithyroid drugs. This chain links TRBV6-2 or TRBV6-3 with TRBJ1-2; possible D gene TRBD1, 5 bases. The origin of this receptor is a female donor with Graves disease. For the CDR3, the DNA is TGTGCCAGCAGTTCACCAGGGAGTACCATTAACTATGGCTACACCTTC. Translation: CASSSPGSTINYGYTF.